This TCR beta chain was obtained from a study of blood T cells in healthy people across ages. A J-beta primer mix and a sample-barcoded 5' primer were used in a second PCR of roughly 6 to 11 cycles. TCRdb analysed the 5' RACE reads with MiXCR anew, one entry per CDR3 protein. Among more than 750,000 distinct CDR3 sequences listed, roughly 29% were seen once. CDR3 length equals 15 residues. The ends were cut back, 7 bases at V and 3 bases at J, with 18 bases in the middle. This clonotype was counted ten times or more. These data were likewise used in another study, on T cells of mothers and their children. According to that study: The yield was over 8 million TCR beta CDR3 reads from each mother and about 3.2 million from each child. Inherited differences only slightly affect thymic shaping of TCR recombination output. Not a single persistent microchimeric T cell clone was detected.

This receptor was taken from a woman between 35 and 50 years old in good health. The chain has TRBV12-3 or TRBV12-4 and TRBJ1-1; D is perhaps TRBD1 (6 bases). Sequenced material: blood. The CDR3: CASTPGAGTDTEAFF. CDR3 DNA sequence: TGTGCCAGCACCCCAGGGGCGGGGACCGACACTGAAGCTTTCTTT.